The 5 T cell receptor beta chains below were found in one sample sequenced in a study of neurological immune-mediated disorders. One entry per CDR3 protein results from TCRdb running MiXCR on the 5' RACE reads. Of 55,000 or so distinct CDR3 sequences detected, 4.2% appear once; the ten largest clones hold about 3.1%. The specimen was PBMCs. These receptors all stem from a man in his fifties with multiple sclerosis.

This clonotype was observed many times. This rearrangement joins TRBV10-3 to TRBJ1-1; no definite D call. V lost 4 bases and J 1 base, leaving 7 bases between the germline ends. The CDR3 runs to 13 residues. Germline CDR1 and CDR2: ENHRY and SYGVKD. The CDR3 region is CAISVEWNTEAFF. Written as DNA, the CDR3 is TGTGCCATCAGTGTAGAGTGGAACACTGAAGCTTTCTTT.

The CDR3 sequence is CASSERAGGLGNEQFF. The CDR3 bases are TGCGCCAGCAGCGAGCGAGCGGGGGGGCTTGGTAATGAGCAGTTCTTC. The rearrangement joins TRBV5-1 to TRBJ2-1; TRBD2 matches 10 bases. J gave up 7 bases and V 4 bases, and 11 bases lay outside the gene matches. This CDR3 spans 16 amino acids. Germline V lookup: CDR1 SGHRS, CDR2 YFSETQ.

This clonotype was seen at least ten times. The J gene is TRBJ1-1, the V gene TRBV12-3 or TRBV12-4, with no clear D. The V end lost 3 bases, the J end lost 5 bases, and 13 bases lay between the germline ends. The CDR3 contains 14 residues. CDR3 sequence reads: CASSFPGLGTEAFF. The CDR3 bases are TGTGCCAGCAGTTTTCCAGGCTTGGGTACTGAAGCTTTCTTT.

A note on this clonotype: One junction end disagrees with the germline gene, perhaps due to a read error. Written as DNA, the CDR3 is TGTGCCAGCAGCCAAGATCTTCGAGAGGCTCCACACTTC. Its protein product is CASSQDLREAPHF. This chain joins TRBV14 and TRBJ2-4; D call uncertain. Germline CDR1 reads SGHDN; CDR2 reads FVKESK. The CDR3 has 13 residues.

This clonotype was picked up a small number of times. The gene calls are TRBV6-4 and TRBJ2-1; 11 bases align to TRBD2. CDR3 length equals 15 residues. V was clipped by 0 bases and J by 8 bases; unmatched bases: 3. Germline CDR1 reads MRHNA; CDR2 reads SNTAGT. This CDR3 is CASSDSSGGADEQFF. CDR3 in DNA: TGTGCCAGCAGTGACTCTAGCGGGGGGGCAGATGAGCAGTTCTTC.